This TCR beta chain was observed in a study of technical replicates of blood from several donors listed by TCRdb under 2017. Comments on this clone: What this receptor recognizes is not known. No clone much larger than this one lies a single base away; base qualities are absent.

Library creation used the immunoSEQ multiplex PCR assay. In its TCRdb copy, this immuneACCESS table keeps in-frame sequences only and misses some clones. Where compared with another copy, unresolved V genes explain less than half of these, and the others have no known cause. This sample lists tens of thousands of clones; approximately 89% were detected once. The biggest ten clones account for 0.41% of the sample. CDR1 and CDR2, per the germline V gene, are KGHSH and LQKENI. The CDR3 runs 16 amino acids, cysteine and phenylalanine included. The sequence is cut down to CDR3 DNA, 48 bases in frame from base 1. Germline trimming amounts to 3 bases on V and 6 bases on J, with 10 as the count of junction bases outside the gene matches.

Input material: T cells isolated from PBMCs. The clonotype was recovered from a human donor in good health. The rearrangement combines TRBV18 with TRBJ2-2; 7 bases in the junction line up with TRBD1. The CDR3 protein: CASSPAVNRGSGELFF. The nucleotide sequence reads as follows: TGTGCCAGCTCACCCGCAGTCAACAGGGGCTCCGGGGAGCTGTTTTTT.